This T cell receptor beta chain was captured by sequencing in a study of CD8 T cells in Susac syndrome. This CDR3 region has 12 residues. Germline CDR1 reads SQVTM; CDR2 reads ANQGSEA. Between the trimmed V and J ends, which lost 4 bases and 2 bases, there was a span of 6 bases. Random hexamers were used to reverse transcribe the RNA input (roughly 0.5 to 1 ug). TCRdb processed the immunoSEQ multiplex PCR reads anew with MiXCR; each CDR3 protein has one entry. The table shows 200,000 to 300,000 distinct CDR3 sequences, with less than 96% occurring only once. The chain joins TRBV29-1 to TRBJ1-5; no reliable D call. Sequences were obtained from CD4+ T cells from PBMCs. The clonotype was recovered from a human donor with Susac syndrome. The CDR3 DNA sequence: TGCAGCGTTGCCGGGGGCAATCAGCCCCAGCATTTT. It translates to CSVAGGNQPQHF.